What follows are 24 T cell receptor beta chains derived from one specimen sequenced in a study of blood T cell repertoires in COVID-19. Repertoires were generated with immunoSEQ multiplex PCR, while TCRdb's copy carries only in-frame clones and drops some. The table has tens of thousands of clones, roughly 80% seen once. The specimen sequenced was peripheral blood. These receptors were collected from a woman aged 55-69 years with acute or convalescent COVID-19.

This clone showed up just a few times. This chain uses TRBV7-6 with TRBJ2-1; TRBD1 agrees at 9 bases. The CDR3 extends over 14 amino acids. CDR1 is SGHVS and CDR2 is FNYEAQ in the germline V gene. The ends lost 6 bases at V and 8 bases at J; junction bases unmatched: 8. The CDR3 is CASSHIRQGDEQFF. The CDR3 nucleotides are TGTGCCAGCAGTCACATCAGACAGGGGGATGAGCAGTTCTTC.

The chain has TRBV7-2 and TRBJ2-5; 9 nucleotides align to TRBD2. The CDR3 has 17 residues. Germline assignment: CDR1 SGHTA and CDR2 FQGNSA. Trimming took 2 bases from V and 1 from J; bases not matched to a gene: 8. CDR3 coding DNA: TGTGCCAGCAGCTTATCGGATAGCGGGGGATCCCAAGAGACCCAGTACTTC. Its protein product is CASSLSDSGGSQETQYF.

The J gene is TRBJ2-1, the V gene TRBV9, with 11 bases aligning to TRBD2. Germline CDR1 reads SGDLS; CDR2 reads YYNGEE. The CDR3 consists of 15 residues. Trimming cost V 2 bases and J 6 bases; bases outside gene matches: 4. This CDR3 reads CASSVSGGAVNEQFF. The DNA of the CDR3 is TGTGCCAGCAGCGTTAGCGGGGGGGCCGTCAATGAGCAGTTCTTC.

This sequence joins TRBV18 and TRBJ1-6; 7 bases align to TRBD1. The CDR3 runs to 15 residues. Per the germline V gene, CDR1 is KGHSH and CDR2 is LQKENI. The junction had 10 bases not matched to a gene; V was cut back by 6 bases and J by 8 bases. For the CDR3, the DNA is TGTGCCAGCTCCCCCCGACAGGGTGAGGATTCACCCCTCCACTTT. Protein sequence: CASSPRQGEDSPLHF.

The chain couples TRBV6-5 to TRBJ2-7; 7 bases align to TRBD1. This CDR3 contains 13 residues. Germline-derived CDR1 and CDR2 are MNHEY and SVGAGI. J gave up 3 bases and V 5 bases, and 4 bases lay outside the gene matches. The CDR3 loop reads CASSRQGNYEQYF. The CDR3 region has the DNA TGTGCCAGCAGTCGACAGGGAAACTACGAGCAGTACTTC.

Worth noting for this clone: At one boundary the junction diverges from the germline segment, which might be a read error. The chain has TRBV11-2 and TRBJ2-7; D may be TRBD2 (5 bases). Germline V gene lookup returns CDR1 SGHAT and CDR2 FQNNGV. This CDR3 has 15 amino acids. The CDR3 here is CASSLIAAAAYGQYF. In nucleotides, the CDR3 is TGTGCCAGCAGCTTAATCGCAGCAGCGGCCTACGGGCAGTACTTC.

This clone appeared a few times. The genes are TRBV6-1 and TRBJ1-2; D may be TRBD1 (5 bases). Deletions cut 3 bases from V and 0 bases from J, with 11 bases between. There are 15 residues in the CDR3. CDR1 and CDR2 from the germline V gene are MNHNS and SASEGT. The CDR3 here is CASSDRARTNYGYTF. CDR3 bases: TGTGCCAGCAGTGACAGGGCACGAACTAACTATGGCTACACCTTC.

This clone was observed once. V gene TRBV5-1 combines with J gene TRBJ2-5; 11 nucleotides match TRBD2. The length of the CDR3 is 16 residues. The germline CDR1 and CDR2 sequences are SGHRS and YFSETQ. V trimming: 4 bases; J trimming: 1 base; junction bases outside the gene matches: 6. For the CDR3, the DNA is TGCGCCAGCAGCCTTGGACTAGCGGGCGTCCAAGAGACCCAGTACTTC. This encodes CASSLGLAGVQETQYF.

The chain carries TRBV5-1 and TRBJ2-2, with unresolved D. V lost 4 bases to trimming and J lost 7 bases, with 8 bases between them. This CDR3 is 12 amino acids long. The germline V gene has CDR1 SGHRS and CDR2 YFSETQ. As DNA, the CDR3 is TGCGCCAGCAGCCCTCCAGGCGGGGAGCTGTTTTTT. Residues: CASSPPGGELFF. Combining the CDR3 with reference TRBV5-1 and TRBJ2-2 gives the whole variable domain KAGVTQTPRYLIKTRGQQVTLSCSPISGHRSVSWYQQTPGQGLQFLFEYFSETQRNKGNFPGRFSGRQFSNSRSEMNVSTLELGDSALYLCASSPPGGELFFGEGSRLTVL.

V usage is TRBV6-5 and J usage is TRBJ1-5; D may be TRBD1 (5 bases). The CDR3 is 13 residues long. The germline V gene encodes CDR1 MNHEY and CDR2 SVGAGI. V gave up 7 bases and J gave up 4 bases, with 11 bases separating them. The CDR3 nucleotides are TGTGCCAGCAAGGATGGGGGGAATCAGCCCCAGCATTTT. This translates into CASKDGGNQPQHF.

The V and J genes are TRBV27 and TRBJ2-3; D might be TRBD2 (7 bases). The CDR3 is 14 residues long. Germline CDR1 MNHEY, CDR2 SMNVEV (reference sequence). V was trimmed by 6 bases and J by 1 base, leaving 11 bases between them. The CDR3 region is CASRTGRGTDTQYF. CDR3 sequence (DNA): TGTGCCAGCAGAACAGGGAGGGGCACAGATACGCAGTATTTT.

The chain recombines TRBV24-1 with TRBJ2-7; 8 nucleotides agree with TRBD2. Germline CDR1 KGHDR, CDR2 SFDVKD. With V trimmed by 3 bases and J by 3 bases, 9 bases remained unmatched. The CDR3 sequence is 16 residues long. Here the CDR3 reads CATSDTGTRGVYEQYF. In DNA form, the CDR3 reads TGTGCCACCAGTGATACCGGGACTAGGGGAGTCTACGAGCAGTACTTC.

This chain links TRBV4-1 with TRBJ2-2; the match to TRBD1 covers 10 bases. Trimming took 0 bases from V and 8 from J; bases not matched to a gene: 9. This CDR3 has 17 amino acids. Germline CDR1 is MGHRA and CDR2 is YSYEKL. This CDR3 reads CASSQDAGTGARGELFF. The CDR3 DNA reads as TGCGCCAGCAGCCAAGACGCGGGGACAGGGGCTAGGGGGGAGCTGTTTTTT.

This clone was detected only a few times. The chain joins TRBV12-3 or TRBV12-4 to TRBJ2-5, with D perhaps matching TRBD2 (5 bases). V was trimmed by 2 bases and J by 5 bases, leaving 9 bases between them. CDR3 length: 13 amino acids. The chain's CDR3 is CASSLTRWETQYF. The CDR3 DNA reads TGTGCCAGCAGTTTAACTAGATGGGAGACCCAGTACTTC.

The chain uses TRBV19 and TRBJ2-5; D perhaps matches TRBD1 (5 bases). Per the germline V gene, CDR1 is LNHDA and CDR2 is SQIVND (reference sequence). V was shortened by 3 bases and J by 2 bases, with 16 bases between the two germline ends. The CDR3 loop spans 16 amino acids. Here the CDR3 reads CASSMPAGRSQETQYF. The CDR3 bases are TGTGCCAGTAGTATGCCCGCAGGGCGGTCACAAGAGACCCAGTACTTC.

V and J are TRBV29-1 and TRBJ2-2; no reliable D call. The CDR3 is 11 amino acids. Trimming pared 4 bases from V and 6 bases from J, leaving 6 bases between. Germline CDR1 reads SQVTM; CDR2 reads ANQGSEA. The chain's CDR3 is CSVALAGELFF. Here the CDR3 DNA reads TGCAGCGTTGCCCTCGCCGGGGAGCTGTTTTTT.

This rearrangement joins TRBV10-3 to TRBJ1-2; 12 bases align to TRBD1. The CDR3 length is 15 residues. The V gene end was trimmed by 3 bases and the J gene end by 4 bases; junction bases not matched to a gene: 3. Germline V lookup: CDR1 ENHRY, CDR2 SYGVKD. CDR3 nucleotides: TGTGCCATCAGTGACGGGACAGGGGGCTTCTATGGCTACACCTTC. This encodes CAISDGTGGFYGYTF.

The J gene is TRBJ2-4, the V gene TRBV4-1, with D perhaps TRBD1 (6 bases). The CDR3 loop spans 14 amino acids. Germline lookup yields CDR1 MGHRA and CDR2 YSYEKL. V gave up 3 bases and J gave up 7 bases, with 13 bases separating them. CDR3 in amino acids: CASSQATGINIQYF. For the CDR3, the DNA is TGCGCCAGCAGCCAGGCTACAGGGATTAACATTCAGTACTTC.

V gene TRBV28 combines with J gene TRBJ2-1; TRBD1 matches at 9 bases. V shed 5 bases, J shed 8 bases, and the junction held 16 bases outside the gene matches. The CDR3 length is 17 residues. Germline V gene sequence: CDR1 MDHEN, CDR2 SYDVKM. The CDR3 region is CASSPPLDRGLVHEQFF. DNA for the CDR3: TGTGCCAGCAGTCCCCCACTGGACAGGGGATTGGTACATGAGCAGTTCTTC.

The genes are TRBV5-4 and TRBJ1-3, with TRBD1 identical over 12 bases. The germline CDR1 and CDR2 sequences are SGHNT and YYREEE (reference sequence). Trimming took 2 bases from V and 2 from J; bases not matched to a gene: 5. The CDR3 contains 17 residues. CDR3 nucleotide sequence: TGTGCCAGCAGCTTATCAGGGACAGGGGGCGCTGGAAACACCATATATTTT. It yields the protein CASSLSGTGGAGNTIYF. The entire variable domain, with the rest obtained from reference TRBV5-4 and TRBJ1-3, is as follows: ETGVTQSPTHLIKTRGQQVTLRCSSQSGHNTVSWYQQALGQGPQFIFQYYREEENGRGNFPPRFSGLQFPNYSSELNVNALELDDSALYLCASSLSGTGGAGNTIYFGEGSWLTVV.

This chain uses TRBV2 with TRBJ2-1, with a weak D call TRBD1 (6 bases). V was pared by 6 bases and J by 0 bases, with 18 bases between. This CDR3 has 17 residues. Germline lookup yields CDR1 SNHLY and CDR2 FYNNEI. CDR3 loop: CASRARKRDNSYNEQFF. The CDR3 DNA reads as TGTGCCAGCAGGGCCAGAAAGAGGGACAACTCCTACAATGAGCAGTTCTTC.

The V gene is TRBV7-9, the J gene TRBJ2-7; TRBD1 might be the D (6 bases). Germline CDR1 is SEHNR and CDR2 is FQNEAQ (reference sequence). This CDR3 is built from 13 residues. V was clipped by 3 bases and J by 5 bases, with 11 bases between them. CDR3 in amino acids: CASSLQGSHEQYV. The CDR3 nucleotides are TGTGCCAGCAGCTTGCAGGGGAGCCACGAGCAGTACGTC.

This clone has a single count. The chain joins TRBV2 to TRBJ1-1, with TRBD1 identical over 7 bases. The CDR3 consists of 14 residues. J was trimmed by 1 base and V by 5 bases; bases with no gene match: 4. Germline assignment: CDR1 SNHLY and CDR2 FYNNEI. The CDR3 DNA sequence: TGTGCCAGCAGTTTACAGGGGCGGAACACTGAAGCTTTCTTT. This sequence encodes CASSLQGRNTEAFF.

This chain links TRBV7-2 with TRBJ2-5; 9 bases align to TRBD1. Germline V gives CDR1 SGHTA, CDR2 FQGNSA. V lost 2 bases to trimming and J lost 3 bases; unmatched junction nucleotides: 4. The CDR3 has 15 residues. The DNA of the CDR3 is TGTGCCAGCAGCTTAATCAGGACAGGGGAAGAGACCCAGTACTTC. The encoded protein is CASSLIRTGEETQYF. Together with reference TRBV7-2 and TRBJ2-5, the CDR3 gives the full variable domain: GAGVSQSPSNKVTEKGKDVELRCDPISGHTALYWYRQSLGQGLEFLIYFQGNSAPDKSGLPSDRFSAERTGGSVSTLTIQRTQQEDSAVYLCASSLIRTGEETQYFGPGTRLLVL.